A selection of T cell receptor beta chains follows, all from one sample in a study of cytomegalovirus exposure and HLA in healthy donors. TCRdb keeps only in-frame clones here, not all; method: immunoSEQ multiplex PCR. The sample includes around 190,000 clones, roughly three quarters of them seen just once. Source material: PBMCs. These receptors all come from a woman aged 50 to 65 in good health and CMV-seronegative. The CDR3 runs from the conserved cysteine through the conserved F or W. Each record gives: clone size, D gene, J gene, V gene, CDR3 DNA, CDR3 protein. A D gene is named only where the DNA matches it firmly. The listing skips clone size in some rows; elsewhere it reads once, few, many or a size class.

once TRBD1 TRBJ2-7 TRBV9 TGTGCCAGCAGTGGGACAGATTCGAGCTCCTACGAGCAGTACTTC CASSGTDSSSYEQYF
. . TRBJ1-1 TRBV7-9 TGTGCCAGCAGCTTAGATCAGGGCACTGAAGCTTTCTTT CASSLDQGTEAFF
. TRBD1 TRBJ2-2 TRBV29-1 TGCAGCGTTGGGCAGGGGGCAGGCGGGGAGCTGTTTTTT CSVGQGAGGELFF
. . TRBJ1-3 TRBV6-5 TGTGCCAGCAGTCCTGCGGGGGGCAGTGGAAACACCATATATTTT CASSPAGGSGNTIYF
. . TRBJ2-7 TRBV10-3 TGTGCCATCAGTGAGTCGAGAACAGGGAACGAGCAGTACTTC CAISESRTGNEQYF
. . TRBJ2-5 TRBV6-1 TGTGCCAGCAGTGTCGGGCAAGAGACCCAGTACTTC CASSVGQETQYF
. TRBD2 TRBJ2-2 TRBV7-2 TGTGCCAGCAGGACTAGCGGGAGGGTTGACACCGGGGAGCTGTTTTTT CASRTSGRVDTGELFF
. TRBD1 TRBJ2-7 TRBV7-9 TGTGCCAGCAGCTTAGTGGTCGGGACAGGGGTGTACGAGCAGTACTTC CASSLVVGTGVYEQYF
. . TRBJ1-2 TRBV2 TGTGCCAGCAGTCGTCAGGGGCAGGGCTATGGCTACACCTTC CASSRQGQGYGYTF
. TRBD2 TRBJ2-7 TRBV23-1 TGCGCCAGCAGTCATCAGAAGCCGGGACTAGCGGGAGTCGTTTGGAGGGAGCAGTACTTC CASSHQKPGLAGVVWREQYF
. TRBD1 TRBJ1-2 TRBV2 TGTGCCAGCAGCATGACAGGGGACTATGGCTACACCTTC CASSMTGDYGYTF
. TRBD2 TRBJ2-5 TRBV4-3 TGCGCCAGCAGCCAAGATCCAGCGGGGGGGCCGGGGGAGACCCAGTACTTC CASSQDPAGGPGETQYF
. TRBD1 TRBJ1-4 TRBV7-8 TGTGCCAGCAGCCCCCGACAGGGGCGAACTAATGAAAAACTGTTTTTT CASSPRQGRTNEKLFF
. . TRBJ2-7 TRBV6-5 TGTGCCAGCAGTTCCCTAGACAGCTACGAGCAGTACTTC CASSSLDSYEQYF
. . TRBJ2-7 TRBV4-3 TGCGCCAGCAGCCAAGGGACAGCGCTACTCGAGCAGTACTTC CASSQGTALLEQYF
. . TRBJ2-2 TRBV9 TGTGCCAGCAGCGTAGAGATCGGGATTTACACCGGGGAGCTGTTTTTT CASSVEIGIYTGELFF
once TRBD1 TRBJ2-1 TRBV6-5 TGTGCCAGCAAACAGGGGGGCGATGAGCAGTTCTTC CASKQGGDEQFF
. . TRBJ1-2 TRBV6-1 TGTGCCAGCAGTGGGGAGACACTCTATGGCTACACCTTC CASSGETLYGYTF
. . TRBJ2-1 TRBV9 TGTGCCAGCAGCGTAGTTGGGGGGGCGGGGAATGAGCAGTTCTTC CASSVVGGAGNEQFF
. TRBD1 TRBJ1-1 TRBV7-9 TGTGCCAGCAGCGCCCGGGACAGGGAGGTTGAAGCTTTCTTT CASSARDREVEAFF
. TRBD2 TRBJ2-1 TRBV28 TGTGCCAGCAGTTTGGGAGGGACCTACAATGAGCAGTTCTTC CASSLGGTYNEQFF
. . TRBJ1-2 TRBV29-1 TGCAGCGTCCAAAACCTGGAGGGAATGACATGGGGCTACACCTTC CSVQNLEGMTWGYTF
. . TRBJ2-2 TRBV5-3 TGTGCCAGAAGCTTGCGGTATTCAGGGGAGATTAGATCGGACACCGGGGAGCTGTTTTTT CARSLRYSGEIRSDTGELFF
. . TRBJ2-1 TRBV2 TGTGCCAGCTTAGCACTAACCTACAATGAGCAGTTCTTC CASLALTYNEQFF
. TRBD1 TRBJ2-1 TRBV25-1 TGTGCCAGCAGTGAATATGGGGACAGGGGGGGCTACAATGAGCAGTTCTTC CASSEYGDRGGYNEQFF
. . TRBJ2-2 TRBV27 TGTGCCAGCACCTCGTGGGGGGAGGTCACCGGGGAGCTGTTTTTT CASTSWGEVTGELFF
. TRBD2 TRBJ2-5 TRBV9 TGTGCCAGCAGCGTAGCTACGGGGAGGGAAGAGACCCAGTACTTC CASSVATGREETQYF
few TRBD1 TRBJ1-1 TRBV6-5 TGTGCCAGCACCGGAACAGGGACAGGGGAATCAGCTTTCTTT CASTGTGTGESAFF
. TRBD1 TRBJ2-5 TRBV5-1 TGCGCCAGCAGCCCTCTGACAGGGGAAGAGACCCAGTACTTC CASSPLTGEETQYF
. . TRBJ1-1 TRBV2 TGTGCCAGCAGGTATTGGGGGGAACAAGGTGAAGCTTTCTTT CASRYWGEQGEAFF
. TRBD2 TRBJ2-3 TRBV9 TGTGCCAGCAGCGGCAGCGGGAGGGGAGATACGCAGTATTTT CASSGSGRGDTQYF
few . TRBJ2-2 TRBV5-1 TGCGCCAGCAGCCACAACCCTAGCTATCCCGGGGAGCTGTTTTTT CASSHNPSYPGELFF
. . TRBJ1-1 TRBV18 TGTGCCAGCTCACCCGACACTGAAGCTTTCTTT CASSPDTEAFF
. . TRBJ1-4 TRBV2 TGTGCCAGCAGGGCAGGGTCGGGAGTTGAAAAACTGTTTTTT CASRAGSGVEKLFF
. . TRBJ1-1 TRBV28 TGTGCCAGCAGTTTATCGGGACTGACGCTTGAAGCTTTCTTT CASSLSGLTLEAFF
. TRBD1 TRBJ2-6 TRBV5-1 TGCGCCAGCAGCCCACCGGGACAGGGGTTCTCTGGGGCCAACGTCCTGACTTTC CASSPPGQGFSGANVLTF
. TRBD2 TRBJ2-3 TRBV5-1 TGCGCCAGCAGCTTGCAACCGGGACTAGCGGGAGATACGCAGTATTTT CASSLQPGLAGDTQYF
. . TRBJ2-7 TRBV11-3 TGTGCCAGCAGCACCTCCTGGTCGAGTGCCGAGCAGTACTTC CASSTSWSSAEQYF
. . TRBJ2-1 TRBV29-1 TGCAGCGTTGAGAGGCAGGGGTACAATGAGCAGTTCTTC CSVERQGYNEQFF
once TRBD1 TRBJ2-5 TRBV5-8 TGTGCCAGCAGCCCGGCATGGTGGACAGGGGAATCAGAGACCCAGTACTTC CASSPAWWTGESETQYF
. TRBD2 TRBJ2-7 TRBV28 TGTGCCAGCAGAATTAGCGGGGGCTCCTACGAGCAGTACTTC CASRISGGSYEQYF
once . TRBJ2-7 TRBV27 TGTGCCAGCAGTTCGCCGGGCCAAGGAGGCTCCTACGAGCAGTACTTC CASSSPGQGGSYEQYF
. TRBD2 TRBJ2-3 TRBV27 TGTGCCAGCAGTTTCCTCGCAAGGACTAGCGGGGACCCCCGCGATACGCAGTATTTT CASSFLARTSGDPRDTQYF
few TRBD1 TRBJ1-2 TRBV4-1 TGCGCCAGCAGCCAAATAACGACAGGGGGCTATGGCTACACCTTC CASSQITTGGYGYTF
few . TRBJ1-1 TRBV18 TGTGCCAGCTCACCACGGGCCGGGGAGGACGCTTTCTTT CASSPRAGEDAFF
few . TRBJ1-1 TRBV5-1 TGCGCCAGCAGCCTACAGGAGAACACTGAAGCTTTCTTT CASSLQENTEAFF
. TRBD2 TRBJ2-1 TRBV28 TGTGCCAGCAGTTTATCGACTAGCGGGTCCCACAATGAGCAGTTCTTC CASSLSTSGSHNEQFF
. . TRBJ1-3 TRBV6-6 TGTGCCAGCAGTTACGACAGCATCTCTGGAAACACCATATATTTT CASSYDSISGNTIYF
. . TRBJ1-4 TRBV4-1 TGCGCCAGCAGCCAAGTCGAGTCCACTCAAGAAAAACTGTTTTTT CASSQVESTQEKLFF
. TRBD1 TRBJ2-7 TRBV28 TGTGCCAGCTCACAGGGGGAGGACGAGCAGTACTTC CASSQGEDEQYF
. TRBD1 TRBJ2-7 TRBV10-3 TGTGCCATCAGTGAGCGACAGGGGGTAGGCTACGAGCAGTACTTC CAISERQGVGYEQYF
few TRBD1 TRBJ1-1 TRBV5-1 TGCGCCAGCAGGGGGGACAGGGGGAACACTGAAGCTTTCTTT CASRGDRGNTEAFF
few TRBD1 TRBJ1-6 TRBV7-9 TGTGCCAGCAGCCCCTCGACAGGGGGGAATTCACCCCTCCACTTT CASSPSTGGNSPLHF
. . TRBJ2-1 TRBV12-2 TGTGCAAGTCGCCTTAGTGGTGCTAGCGGGGCGAGCTCCTACAATGAGCAGTTCTTC CASRLSGASGASSYNEQFF
few TRBD1 TRBJ1-1 TRBV10-3 TGTGCCATCAGTGATCTGGGACAGGGGGCAGGTAGCACTGAAGCTTTCTTT CAISDLGQGAGSTEAFF
. . TRBJ2-7 TRBV4-1 TGCGCCAGCAGCCAGGGACAAGGCGACGAGCAGTACTTC CASSQGQGDEQYF
. TRBD2 TRBJ2-1 TRBV2 TGTGCCAGCAGTCAGAGCGGGGGGCCGTACAATGAGCAGTTCTTC CASSQSGGPYNEQFF